This TCR beta chain was recovered during a study of CD8 T cells in Susac syndrome. Controls were age- and sex-matched healthy donors. Trimming left V 5 bases short and J 1 base short, with 8 bases between. Germline V CDR1 and CDR2: MNHEY, SMNVEV (reference sequence). The CDR3 is made up of 13 amino acids. The authors reverse transcribed about 0.45 to 1 ug RNA with random hexamers. An immunoSEQ multiplex PCR generated amplified TCR beta CDR3 products spanning 54 Vbeta and 13 Jbeta. Via MiXCR, TCRdb re-called the immunoSEQ multiplex PCR reads, giving one row per CDR3 protein. The table shows 45,000 or so distinct CDR3 sequences, with roughly 93% occurring only once.

The sample was CD8+ T cells from PBMCs. This clonotype originated in a human donor in good health. The rearrangement links TRBV27 to TRBJ2-5; perhaps TRBD1 as D (5 bases). The CDR3 nucleotides read TGTGCCAGCAGTCTAGGGGTCCAAGAGACCCAGTACTTC. Protein sequence: CASSLGVQETQYF.